These T cell receptor beta chains were read from a single sample in a study of human thymus T cells. Only in-frame clones appear in the TCRdb table, and some are missing; sequencing was by immunoSEQ multiplex PCR. The sample lists around 120,000 clones, more than 90% occurring once. Specimen: thymus tissue. The origin of the receptors is a boy under two years old with a congenital heart defect but otherwise immunologically healthy. Each CDR3 is given without its conserved first and last residue.

v_call	j_call	cdr3_aa
TRBV4-3	TRBJ2-2	ASSQGPGVRDTGELF
TRBV27	TRBJ2-7	ASSVKGGEQY
TRBV28	TRBJ2-3	ASSLRAGTDTQY
TRBV5-6	TRBJ1-6	ASSWGQESSYNSPLH
TRBV4-3	TRBJ2-2	ASSLEGAGELF
TRBV5-4	TRBJ2-4	ASSSERNIQY
TRBV7-2	TRBJ1-5	ASSLQEGYQPQH
TRBV5-1	TRBJ1-6	ASSLSGQGGSPLH
TRBV7-3	TRBJ2-3	ASSSHGQDDTQY
TRBV7-2	TRBJ1-3	ASSADRAGNTIY
TRBV28	TRBJ2-7	ASSFKPTERAPLYEQY
TRBV4-1	TRBJ2-2	ASSQDERGLTGELF
TRBV28	TRBJ1-2	ASSFWDSIYGYT
TRBV4-3	TRBJ2-5	ASSAEWAGGRSGETQY
TRBV10-1	TRBJ1-1	ASSDGQGTTEAF